These 3 T cell receptor beta chains were sequenced from one sample in a study of vaccination and CD4 T cells after COVID-19. The antigens of these receptors remain unknown. The Oncomine TCR Beta short-read assay sequenced DNA from cultured CD4+ T cells. TCRdb analysed the PCR reads with MiXCR anew, one entry per CDR3 protein. The table lists under 30,000 distinct CDR3 sequences, roughly a third of them singletons. Time point in this sample: late sampling 161 to 241 days after vaccination in a few convalescent patients. The sample's treatment: approximately nine-day PBMC culture with coronavirus spike peptide pools or control peptides (ViraFEST assay). This specimen was CD4+ T cells from blood, cultured in vitro, taken about 7 months after SARS-CoV-2 vaccination. These receptors were obtained from a human donor who had recovered from COVID-19.

The chain carries TRBV2 and TRBJ2-1; D remains ambiguous. With 4 bases removed from V and 0 bases from J, the gap between germline ends came to 10 bases. Per the germline V gene, CDR1 is SNHLY and CDR2 is FYNNEI. This CDR3 is built from 15 residues. The CDR3 coding sequence is TGTGCCAGCAGTGGGATCTTAACCTCCTACAATGAGCAGTTCTTC. The encoded protein is CASSGILTSYNEQFF.

This clonotype turned up a few times. The genes are TRBV7-3 and TRBJ1-1; D ambiguous. The germline V gene encodes CDR1 SGHTA and CDR2 FQGTGA. Trimming removed 5 bases from V and 1 base from J, with 8 bases in between. This CDR3 has 13 amino acids. The CDR3 DNA reads as TGTGCCAGCAGCCCAGGCACGAACACTGAAGCTTTCTTT. It is translated as CASSPGTNTEAFF.

This clonotype was found once. The J gene is TRBJ2-7, the V gene TRBV27; TRBD2 matches at 14 bases. CDR1 is MNHEY and CDR2 is SMNVEV in the germline V gene (reference sequence). The CDR3 runs to 18 residues. V was pared by 0 bases and J by 1 base, with 5 bases of the junction left unmatched. CDR3 sequence reads: CASSLSWGLAGESYEQYF. CDR3 DNA sequence: TGTGCCAGCAGTTTATCCTGGGGACTAGCGGGAGAATCCTACGAGCAGTACTTC.